The 32 T cell receptor beta chains in this list originate from one sample, sequenced in a study of CD8 T cells in ankylosing spondylitis. TCRdb used MiXCR to reprocess the 5' RACE reads, holding one entry per CDR3 protein. The repertoire has hundreds of thousands of distinct CDR3 sequences, 20% of them found once; the top ten carry roughly 14%. Specimen: blood, either unsorted or a sorted T cell fraction (not recorded which). All receptors come from a male donor with ankylosing spondylitis or in good health (not recorded which).

This chain uses TRBV29-1 with TRBJ2-7; 7 bases line up with TRBD1. J gave up 0 bases and V 1 base, and 3 bases lay outside the gene matches. There are 14 residues in the CDR3. Germline CDR1 reads SQVTM; CDR2 reads ANQGSEA. The CDR3 DNA reads TGCAGCGTTGAAGTCCGGGACAGCTCCTACGAGCAGTACTTC. Translation: CSVEVRDSSYEQYF.

This clonotype was seen more than once but under ten times. The chain uses TRBV6-1 and TRBJ1-4; the D is unclear. CDR1 is MNHNS, CDR2 SASEGT, per germline. The CDR3 runs 14 residues. Deletions cut 5 bases from V and 6 bases from J, with 13 bases between. CDR3 bases: TGTGCCAGCAGTCAACCAAGCCCCTATGAAAAACTGTTTTTT. The encoded protein is CASSQPSPYEKLFF.

The rearrangement uses TRBV7-9 and TRBJ2-1; possible D gene TRBD1, 6 bases. Germline loops: CDR1 SEHNR, CDR2 FQNEAQ (reference sequence). Trimming left V 5 bases short and J 8 bases short, with 16 bases between. The CDR3 loop spans 14 amino acids. CDR3 region: CASSLRQDEYEQFF. CDR3 in DNA: TGTGCCAGCAGCCTCCGACAGGACGAATATGAGCAGTTCTTC.

This clonotype was seen only a few times. The chain has TRBV11-2 and TRBJ2-3; possible D gene TRBD1, 5 bases. The CDR3 is 14 amino acids. Trimming removed 4 bases at V and 1 base at J, with 9 bases between. Germline V gives CDR1 SGHAT, CDR2 FQNNGV. Here the CDR3 DNA reads TGTGCCAGCAGCTCCGTCAGGGGCACAGATACGCAGTATTTT. Its translation: CASSSVRGTDTQYF.

The gene calls are TRBV9 and TRBJ2-6; 10 nucleotides match TRBD2. This CDR3 contains 18 residues. J gave up 0 bases and V 4 bases, and 7 bases lay outside the gene matches. Germline CDR1 is SGDLS and CDR2 is YYNGEE. The CDR3 DNA reads as TGTGCCAGCAGCCCCGGGGCTAGCGGGGGCTCTGGGGCCAACGTCCTGACTTTC. This sequence encodes CASSPGASGGSGANVLTF.

The rearrangement joins TRBV25-1 to TRBJ2-7; 7 nucleotides line up with TRBD2. Germline V lookup: CDR1 MGHDK, CDR2 SYGVNS. The V segment lost 5 bases and the J segment 6 bases; nucleotides outside the gene matches: 10. This CDR3 is built from 14 residues. In DNA form, the CDR3 reads TGTGCCAGCAGTCGACCCGGGACTATTGCCGAGCAGTACTTC. Translated: CASSRPGTIAEQYF.

The CDR3 DNA is TGTGCCAGCAGCTCGGACCCCGGTGGTGGCTACACCTTC. Encoded protein: CASSSDPGGGYTF. This chain uses TRBV7-9 with TRBJ1-2, with D unresolved. CDR3 size: 13 residues. Germline CDR1 reads SEHNR; CDR2 reads FQNEAQ (reference sequence). The V gene lost 4 bases and the J gene lost 7 bases, with 13 bases spanning the gap.

The V and J genes are TRBV27 and TRBJ2-1; D uncertain. This CDR3 has 13 amino acids. From germline, CDR1 is MNHEY and CDR2 SMNVEV (reference sequence). Between the trimmed V and J ends, which lost 0 bases and 8 bases, there was a span of 8 bases. CDR3 nucleotides: TGTGCCAGCAGTTTATCTGGGTTGGATGAGCAGTTCTTC. Translated: CASSLSGLDEQFF.

The CDR3 coding sequence is TGTGCCAGCAGCCGGGATTCGTGGGGCTACACCTTC. This sequence encodes CASSRDSWGYTF. This chain joins TRBV7-9 and TRBJ1-2; D uncertain. V dropped 5 bases and J dropped 8 bases, with 12 bases sitting between them. This CDR3 has 12 residues. The germline CDR1 and CDR2 sequences are SEHNR and FQNEAQ (reference sequence).

This clonotype was observed many times. The chain links TRBV20-1 to TRBJ2-3; no clear D gene. From germline, CDR1 is DFQATT and CDR2 SNEGSKA (reference sequence). With 0 bases removed from V and 2 bases from J, the gap between germline ends came to 12 bases. The CDR3 loop spans 15 amino acids. The CDR3 protein is CSARDSAPITDTQYF. The CDR3 DNA reads TGCAGTGCTAGAGATTCGGCTCCTATCACAGATACGCAGTATTTT.

This clonotype was counted only a few times. The genes are TRBV3-1 and TRBJ2-7, with 11 positions matching TRBD2. CDR1 is LGHDT and CDR2 is YNNKEL in the germline V gene (reference sequence). The CDR3 length is 16 residues. The J segment lost 6 bases and the V segment lost 1 base, leaving 8 bases of the junction unmatched. The DNA of the CDR3 is TGTGCCAGCAGCCAAGGGGCGGGACTAGCGGCGTCCGAGCAGTACTTC. Protein: CASSQGAGLAASEQYF.

This clonotype was seen only a few times. The rearrangement uses TRBV5-1 and TRBJ2-5, with a possible D match to TRBD2 (6 bases). CDR3 size: 18 residues. The V gene's germline CDR1 is SGHRS and CDR2 YFSETQ. Trimming shortened V by 1 base and J by 4 bases, and 23 bases separated the two germline ends. The DNA of the CDR3 is TGCGCCAGCAGCTTGAACTCCGTCCAGCGGGCGATTGGAGAGACCCAGTACTTC. This encodes CASSLNSVQRAIGETQYF.

The table lists this clonotype with a few counts. The chain couples TRBV15 to TRBJ2-5, with 8 bases fitting TRBD1. The junction had 6 bases not matched to a gene; V was cut back by 0 bases and J by 0 bases. The CDR3 runs to 17 residues. Germline values: CDR1 LNHNV, CDR2 YYDKDF (reference sequence). The CDR3 nucleotides are TGTGCCACCAGCAGAGATGCGAGACAGGGGAACCAAGAGACCCAGTACTTC. It translates to CATSRDARQGNQETQYF.

The chain joins TRBV28 to TRBJ2-3; TRBD1 matches 8 bases. The germline V gene has CDR1 MDHEN and CDR2 SYDVKM. The J segment lost 4 bases and the V segment lost 5 bases, leaving 8 bases of the junction unmatched. The CDR3 contains 15 residues. CDR3 region: CASSPQGVGADTQYF. In DNA, the CDR3 is TGTGCCAGCAGTCCACAGGGGGTTGGTGCAGATACGCAGTATTTT.

This clonotype was detected a few times. The germline gene is not matched at one end of the junction; a read error may be the cause. This chain links TRBV24-1 with TRBJ2-7; 7 bases map to TRBD1. The CDR3 spans 9 residues. Looked up from germline, CDR1 is KGHDR and CDR2 is SFDVKD. The CDR3 sequence is CATSFDRAF. The CDR3 DNA is TGTGCCACGTCCTTCGACAGGGCCTTC.

The V and J genes are TRBV28 and TRBJ2-7; D is uncertain. CDR1 and CDR2 from the germline V gene are MDHEN and SYDVKM. V gave up 5 bases and J gave up 7 bases, with 9 bases separating them. The CDR3 loop spans 11 amino acids. The CDR3 here is CASSTVGEQYF. The CDR3 nucleotides are TGTGCCAGCAGTACTGTTGGTGAGCAGTACTTC.

This clonotype was observed a handful of times. The chain recombines TRBV18 with TRBJ2-1; D is possibly TRBD2 (5 bases). The CDR3 sequence is 15 residues long. V lost 3 bases, J lost 5 bases, and 14 bases lay in between. Germline CDR1 reads KGHSH; CDR2 reads LQKENI. CDR3 in DNA: TGTGCCAGCTCACCGGGCGGGCTGCGGCACAATGAGCAGTTCTTC. Translated: CASSPGGLRHNEQFF.

J is TRBJ2-1 and V is TRBV11-2; D uncertain. The length of the CDR3 is 13 residues. Trimming pared 1 base from V and 7 bases from J, leaving 8 bases between. Germline V lookup: CDR1 SGHAT, CDR2 FQNNGV. CDR3 sequence (DNA): TGTGCCAGCAGCTTAGTAGACGGGAATGAGCAGTTCTTC. Its protein is CASSLVDGNEQFF.

The chain links TRBV15 to TRBJ2-5; a possible D gene is TRBD2 (5 bases). CDR3 length: 13 amino acids. Germline CDR1 reads LNHNV; CDR2 reads YYDKDF (reference sequence). V lost 0 bases and J lost 4, with 6 bases in between. The chain's CDR3 is CATSRDRGETQYF. The CDR3 nucleotides read TGTGCCACCAGCAGAGATCGGGGAGAGACCCAGTACTTC.

The CDR3 loop is CASSVEGLAGGDEQFF. In DNA, the CDR3 is TGTGCCAGCAGCGTAGAGGGACTAGCGGGGGGTGATGAGCAGTTCTTC. The V and J genes are TRBV9 and TRBJ2-1; 15 bases line up with TRBD2. Losses at the gene ends were 0 bases for V and 8 bases for J; bases not matched to a gene: 3. This CDR3 region has 16 residues. Germline V gene lookup returns CDR1 SGDLS and CDR2 YYNGEE.

The chain has TRBV7-6 and TRBJ2-1; 7 nucleotides match TRBD1. The CDR3 runs 15 residues. Germline-derived CDR1 and CDR2 are SGHVS and FNYEAQ. The ends lost 5 bases at V and 3 bases at J; junction bases unmatched: 7. The CDR3 here is CASSIGTVNYNEQFF. CDR3 nucleotide sequence: TGTGCCAGCAGCATCGGGACAGTGAACTACAATGAGCAGTTCTTC.

This clonotype was picked up a small number of times. The chain couples TRBV6-4 to TRBJ2-3, with D uncertain. Germline V gene sequence: CDR1 MRHNA, CDR2 SNTAGT. This CDR3 spans 15 amino acids. Trimming shortened V by 3 bases and J by 2 bases, and 12 bases separated the two germline ends. This CDR3 is CASSEGRLDTDTQYF. The CDR3 DNA reads TGTGCCAGCAGTGAGGGAAGGTTGGACACAGATACGCAGTATTTT.

J is TRBJ2-5 and V is TRBV29-1; D is uncertain. This CDR3 spans 12 amino acids. V shed 3 bases and J shed 3 bases, with 8 bases lying between them. Germline lookup yields CDR1 SQVTM and CDR2 ANQGSEA. This chain's CDR3 is CSVEFEEETQYF. CDR3 coding DNA: TGCAGCGTTGAGTTTGAGGAAGAGACCCAGTACTTC.

This clonotype occurred a few times. The chain is built from TRBV6-5 and TRBJ2-7; D uncertain. The ends were cut back, 0 bases at V and 2 bases at J, with 14 bases in the middle. Germline V gene sequence: CDR1 MNHEY, CDR2 SVGAGI. This CDR3 contains 16 residues. The CDR3: CASSYSRDSNTYEQYF. Here the CDR3 DNA reads TGTGCCAGCAGTTACTCGAGAGACTCCAACACCTACGAGCAGTACTTC.

The V and J genes are TRBV4-2 and TRBJ2-5, with a tentative D call TRBD2 (6 bases). CDR3 length: 14 residues. Trimming took 1 base from V and 1 from J, leaving 7 bases between them. Germline values: CDR1 LGHNA, CDR2 YNFKEQ. The CDR3 DNA reads TGTGCCAGCAGCCAAGTGGAGGGCCAAGAGACCCAGTACTTC. It specifies CASSQVEGQETQYF.

This clonotype came up a few times. The chain links TRBV25-1 to TRBJ2-5, with D hard to call. Trimming pared 3 bases from V and 0 bases from J, leaving 5 bases between. Germline CDR1 MGHDK, CDR2 SYGVNS. This CDR3 spans 13 amino acids. The CDR3 nucleotides read TGTGCCAGCAGTGAGTTGTACCAAGAGACCCAGTACTTC. Protein sequence: CASSELYQETQYF.

The sample holds a few counts of this clonotype. V is TRBV14 and J is TRBJ2-1, with 9 bases lining up with TRBD2. Germline CDR1 is SGHDN and CDR2 is FVKESK. J lost 2 bases, V lost 4 bases, and 3 bases had no gene match. CDR3 length: 15 residues. The CDR3 DNA reads as TGTGCCAGCAGCCCTCGACTAGCGGCCTACAATGAGCAGTTCTTC. Its translation: CASSPRLAAYNEQFF.

There are many counts of this clonotype. J is TRBJ2-3 and V is TRBV12-3 or TRBV12-4, with 7 bases fitting TRBD1. The V gene end was trimmed by 5 bases and the J gene end by 4 bases; junction bases not matched to a gene: 3. The CDR3 has 13 residues. Here the CDR3 DNA reads TGTGCCAGCAGTCTCACAGGGGCAGATACGCAGTATTTT. Its protein is CASSLTGADTQYF.

This clonotype was recorded many times. This chain links TRBV12-3 or TRBV12-4 with TRBJ2-7, with TRBD2 matching over 10 bases. The CDR3 is made up of 14 amino acids. V lost 6 bases, J lost 2 bases, and 4 bases stayed unmatched. CDR3 bases: TGTGCCAGCAGCCCGGGACTAGCGCCCTACGAGCAGTACTTC. Translation gives CASSPGLAPYEQYF.

The chain has TRBV7-8 and TRBJ1-5; D is unclear. Germline V gene lookup returns CDR1 SGHVS and CDR2 FQNEAQ. The CDR3 is 14 amino acids. Trimming pared 4 bases from V and 4 bases from J, leaving 11 bases between. CDR3 sequence (DNA): TGTGCCAGCAGCTCCCACGACGGGAATCAGCCCCAGCATTTT. The encoded protein is CASSSHDGNQPQHF.

This clonotype has a count of ten or more. The V and J genes are TRBV20-1 and TRBJ2-7; TRBD1 is a possible D gene (6 bases). This CDR3 is 17 amino acids long. CDR1 and CDR2 from the germline V gene are DFQATT and SNEGSKA (reference sequence). Trimming took off 0 bases at V and 4 bases at J, with 22 bases between the two ends. The chain's CDR3 is CSARDLDSGHWFYEQYF. The DNA for the CDR3 is TGCAGTGCTAGAGACTTAGACTCGGGACACTGGTTTTACGAGCAGTACTTC.

This clonotype has just a few counts. The chain carries TRBV5-1 and TRBJ1-5, with D unclear. With 1 base removed from V and 4 bases from J, the gap between germline ends came to 12 bases. The germline V gene has CDR1 SGHRS and CDR2 YFSETQ. The CDR3 runs to 15 residues. CDR3 sequence: CASSLFSGPNQPQHF. The CDR3, as DNA: TGCGCCAGCAGCTTGTTTTCCGGTCCGAATCAGCCCCAGCATTTT.